This entry lists 10 T cell receptor beta chains sequenced from one sample in a study of T cell responses to AZD1222 COVID-19 vaccine. Repertoires were generated with immunoSEQ multiplex PCR, while TCRdb's copy carries only in-frame clones and drops some. The data hold roughly 120,000 clones, with approximately 86% observed a single time. Sequenced material: peripheral blood, taken on day 0 of AZD1222 vaccination. Receptors were obtained from an adult in good health.

The rearrangement uses TRBV12-3 or TRBV12-4 and TRBJ1-4, with D possibly being TRBD1 (5 bases). This CDR3 is built from 12 residues. V dropped 3 bases and J dropped 7 bases, with 6 bases sitting between them. CDR3 in amino acids: CASSFGGEKLFF. CDR3 sequence (DNA): TGTGCCAGCAGTTTTGGGGGTGAAAAACTGTTTTTT.

This sequence joins TRBV4-2 and TRBJ1-4, with a tentative D call TRBD1 (5 bases). V shed 0 bases and J shed 3 bases, with 11 bases lying between them. CDR3 size: 16 residues. The germline V gene encodes CDR1 LGHNA and CDR2 YNFKEQ. Here the CDR3 reads CASSQELRGANEKLFF. Written as DNA, the CDR3 is TGTGCCAGCAGCCAAGAATTAAGGGGTGCTAATGAAAAACTGTTTTTT.

The rearrangement links TRBV5-3 to TRBJ1-5; no definite D call. TRBV5-3 is assigned to the ORF class and has an uncertain function. This CDR3 spans 12 amino acids. Trimming removed 0 bases at V and 5 bases at J, with 3 bases between. In DNA form, the CDR3 reads TGTGCCAGAAGCTTGGTGCATCAGCCCCAGCATTTT. It yields the protein CARSLVHQPQHF.

This clone was seen a handful of times. This rearrangement joins TRBV4-3 to TRBJ2-7; D call uncertain. Trimming removed 3 bases at V and 3 bases at J, with 24 bases between. Germline V gene data show CDR1 as LGHNA and CDR2 as YSLEER. CDR3 size: 18 residues. Here the CDR3 DNA reads TGCGCCAGCAGCCAGGATCGACTCTTGGGTCCTGGGATCTACGAGCAGTACTTC. Its protein is CASSQDRLLGPGIYEQYF.

The V gene is TRBV28, the J gene TRBJ1-2; the D is unclear. The V gene lost 3 bases and the J gene lost 2 bases, with 7 bases spanning the gap. CDR1 is MDHEN, CDR2 SYDVKM, per germline. The CDR3 totals 13 residues. In DNA form, the CDR3 reads TGTGCCAGCAGTTTTGGGCAGAACTATGGCTACACCTTC. Protein: CASSFGQNYGYTF.

The chain carries TRBV27 and TRBJ1-1, with D possibly being TRBD1 (5 bases). CDR3 length equals 14 residues. CDR1 MNHEY and CDR2 SMNVEV come from the germline V gene (reference sequence). V lost 5 bases to trimming and J lost 1 base, with 11 bases between them. CDR3 sequence (DNA): TGTGCCAGCAGTGACTTAAGGGGGAACACTGAAGCTTTCTTT. Translation gives CASSDLRGNTEAFF.

This chain uses TRBV11-2 with TRBJ2-1; D possibly corresponds to TRBD2 (6 bases). V shed 5 bases and J shed 7 bases, with 21 bases lying between them. The length of the CDR3 is 16 residues. Germline V gene sequence: CDR1 SGHAT, CDR2 FQNNGV. CDR3 nucleotides: TGTGCCAGCAGCCCCCTCCGGACTATTATCTATAATGAGCAGTTCTTC. It codes for CASSPLRTIIYNEQFF.

The rearrangement joins TRBV5-5 to TRBJ2-1; 9 nucleotides align to TRBD2. CDR1 and CDR2 from the germline V gene are SGHKS and YYEKEE (reference sequence). V trimming: 4 bases; J trimming: 4 bases; junction bases outside the gene matches: 6. The CDR3 loop spans 15 amino acids. CDR3 in DNA: TGTGCCAGCAGCGTCGAGCGGGGGGAATACAATGAGCAGTTCTTC. Its protein product is CASSVERGEYNEQFF. Complete variable domain (other parts from reference TRBV5-5 and TRBJ2-1): DAGVTQSPTHLIKTRGQQVTLRCSPISGHKSVSWYQQVLGQGPQFIFQYYEKEERGRGNFPDRFSARQFPNYSSELNVNALLLGDSALYLCASSVERGEYNEQFFGPGTRLTVL.

The table lists this clone with a few counts. The rearrangement joins TRBV7-9 to TRBJ1-2, with 7 bases matching TRBD1. Germline loops: CDR1 SEHNR, CDR2 FQNEAQ (reference sequence). The length of the CDR3 is 13 residues. Losses at the gene ends were 1 base for V and 8 bases for J; bases not matched to a gene: 4. CDR3 residues: CASSLEDRRGYTF. CDR3 in DNA: TGTGCCAGCAGCTTAGAGGACAGGAGGGGCTACACCTTC. The entire variable domain, with the rest obtained from reference TRBV7-9 and TRBJ1-2, is as follows: DTGVSQNPRHKITKRGQNVTFRCDPISEHNRLYWYRQTLGQGPEFLTYFQNEAQLEKSRLLSDRFSAERPKGSFSTLEIQRTEQGDSAMYLCASSLEDRRGYTFGSGTRLTVV.

Only a few counts were recorded for this clone. The rearrangement uses TRBV7-2 and TRBJ2-6; 8 positions agree with TRBD1. Trimming took 5 bases from V and 8 from J; bases not matched to a gene: 11. This CDR3 region has 16 residues. Germline V gene data show CDR1 as SGHTA and CDR2 as FQGNSA. The CDR3 DNA reads as TGTGCCAGCAGCCCGCGACAGGGGAAAACGTCCAACGTCCTGACTTTC. Its protein product is CASSPRQGKTSNVLTF. The whole variable domain, filled in from reference TRBV7-2 and TRBJ2-6, reads GAGVSQSPSNKVTEKGKDVELRCDPISGHTALYWYRQSLGQGLEFLIYFQGNSAPDKSGLPSDRFSAERTGGSVSTLTIQRTQQEDSAVYLCASSPRQGKTSNVLTFGAGSRLTVL.